Given below is one T cell receptor beta chain in context. Antigen: not known. This sample is part of a study of shared clonotypes between healthy human individuals. General study points: Across a few donors, naive CD4 shared 4.5% to 6%, naive CD8 about 3.2%, memory CD4 roughly 2.4%, memory CD8 over 0.3%.

The CDR3 spans 17 residues. V shed 0 bases and J shed 5 bases, with 18 bases lying between them. Germline V gene data show CDR1 as SGHRS and CDR2 as YFSETQ. Healthy HIV-negative adults without recent acute infections or vaccinations served as donors. Nashville, Tennessee was home to all donors, who were Caucasian adults. Measured with immunoSEQ multiplex PCR; TCRdb has only the in-frame clones, and not every one. The sample includes about 1 million clones, approximately 70% seen only once; the top ten take about 1.5%. V is TRBV5-1 and J is TRBJ2-1; possibly TRBD2 for D (5 bases). This sequence was found in a young man in good health. Sequencing input: memory CD4+ T cells sorted from blood. As for subset: CD45RA-negative fraction. The chain's CDR3 is CASSLVSGRDIDNEQFF. The DNA of the CDR3 is TGCGCCAGCAGCTTGGTTTCCGGACGGGATATCGACAATGAGCAGTTCTTC.